This T cell receptor beta chain was profiled in a study of blood T cell repertoires in COVID-19. Turning to the study itself: T cells, B-cell-depleted T cells, or PBMCs provided the cDNA or gDNA that served as material.

Under the authors' procedure: Researchers report that nucleated cell counts were estimated from reference gene primer amplification. The table came from immunoSEQ multiplex PCR; TCRdb's copy has only in-frame clones and leaves some out. V, J and clone size are taken as reported in that table, and D and trimming were inferred from the DNA itself. The sample includes 75,000 to 95,000 clones, around 90% of them seen just once. This CDR3 contains 15 residues. Germline V gene sequence: CDR1 SEHNR, CDR2 FQNEAQ (reference sequence). J was trimmed by 4 bases and V by 1 base; bases with no gene match: 3. Material: peripheral blood. This chain connects TRBV7-9 to TRBJ2-1; the match to TRBD1 covers 8 bases. The receptor was derived from a man aged 45-65 years with active COVID-19. The CDR3 DNA sequence: TGTGCCAGCAGCTTAGGGCAGGGGGCTTACAATGAGCAGTTCTTC. Translation gives CASSLGQGAYNEQFF.